This is a list of T cell receptor beta chains from one sample in a study of blood T cell repertoires in COVID-19. The repertoire was sequenced with immunoSEQ multiplex PCR; TCRdb's copy has only in-frame clones and lacks some. Here the sample spans 83,000 or so clones, around 82% being singletons. The sample consisted of peripheral blood. All receptors come from a human donor in a cohort sampled during active COVID-19. Each CDR3 is given with its conserved first and last residue. The order of the fields is CDR3 protein, CDR3 DNA, D gene, V gene, J gene, clone size. A D gene is named only where the DNA matches it firmly. Clone sizes are given selectively: once, few, many, or a class where the clone is expanded.

CDR3: CATSGGRGNTIYF; DNA: TGTGCCACCAGCGGGGGGAGGGGAAACACCATATATTTT; D: .; V: TRBV15; J: TRBJ1-3; size: .
CDR3: CASSRGREKLFF; DNA: TGTGCCAGCAGCAGGGGGCGAGAAAAACTGTTTTTT; D: TRBD1; V: TRBV14; J: TRBJ1-4; size: .
CDR3: CASGRTGTGEKLFF; DNA: TGTGCTAGTGGGCGGACAGGGACAGGCGAAAAACTGTTTTTT; D: TRBD1; V: TRBV12-5; J: TRBJ1-4; size: once
CDR3: CASSPLGQGSRYGYTF; DNA: TGTGCCAGCTCACCGCTCGGACAGGGCTCCCGGTATGGCTACACCTTC; D: TRBD1; V: TRBV18; J: TRBJ1-2; size: .
CDR3: CASSLNPAGGLSDTQYF; DNA: TGTGCCAGCAGCTTGAATCCAGCGGGGGGGTTGTCAGATACGCAGTATTTT; D: TRBD2; V: TRBV5-4; J: TRBJ2-3; size: once
CDR3: CASSTGTGKSQPQHF; DNA: TGTGCCAGCAGCACAGGGACAGGGAAAAGTCAGCCCCAGCATTTT; D: TRBD1; V: TRBV9; J: TRBJ1-5; size: .
CDR3: CASKAGDQPQHF; DNA: TGTGCCAGCAAAGCAGGGGATCAGCCCCAGCATTTT; D: .; V: TRBV28; J: TRBJ1-5; size: .
CDR3: CASSIGQGARNEQFF; DNA: TGTGCCAGTAGTATTGGGCAGGGGGCTCGGAATGAGCAGTTCTTC; D: TRBD1; V: TRBV19; J: TRBJ2-1; size: .
CDR3: CASTGWVNQPQHF; DNA: TGTGCCAGTACAGGGTGGGTCAATCAGCCCCAGCATTTT; D: .; V: TRBV28; J: TRBJ1-5; size: .
CDR3: CASSFGTGELFF; DNA: TGTGCCAGCAGCTTCGGCACCGGGGAGCTGTTTTTT; D: .; V: TRBV5-4; J: TRBJ2-2; size: .
CDR3: CASSIGLAGAYNEQFF; DNA: TGTGCCAGCAGCATAGGACTAGCGGGGGCCTACAATGAGCAGTTCTTC; D: TRBD2; V: TRBV7-2; J: TRBJ2-1; size: .
CDR3: CASSVPDPGTEAFF; DNA: TGTGCCAGCAGCGTACCTGACCCCGGGACAGAAGCTTTCTTT; D: .; V: TRBV28; J: TRBJ1-1; size: .
CDR3: CASSMGGDTLNTEAFF; DNA: TGTGCCAGTAGTATGGGTGGGGACACCTTGAACACTGAAGCTTTCTTT; D: .; V: TRBV19; J: TRBJ1-1; size: .
CDR3: CASSLAKGFNEQFF; DNA: TGTGCCAGCAGCTTAGCGAAGGGGTTTAATGAGCAGTTCTTC; D: .; V: TRBV7-9; J: TRBJ2-1; size: once
CDR3: CASSPPIGSEGGELFF; DNA: TGTGCCAGCTCACCACCGATTGGCAGCGAGGGCGGGGAGCTGTTTTTT; D: .; V: TRBV18; J: TRBJ2-2; size: .
CDR3: CASSQDKRGSYNEQFF; DNA: TGCGCCAGCAGCCAAGATAAGCGGGGGAGTTACAATGAGCAGTTCTTC; D: TRBD2; V: TRBV4-1; J: TRBJ2-1; size: .
CDR3: CASSLASGGAKGNEQFF; DNA: TGCGCCAGCAGCTTGGCTAGCGGGGGGGCCAAAGGCAATGAGCAGTTCTTC; D: TRBD2; V: TRBV5-1; J: TRBJ2-1; size: .
CDR3: CASSLATVNTEAFF; DNA: TGTGCCAGCAGTTTAGCTACAGTTAACACTGAAGCTTTCTTT; D: .; V: TRBV28; J: TRBJ1-1; size: .
CDR3: CASSLWADRFQGYTF; DNA: TGTGCCAGCAGTTTATGGGCCGACAGGTTTCAGGGCTACACCTTC; D: .; V: TRBV27; J: TRBJ1-2; size: .
CDR3: CAIFDRANYGYTF; DNA: TGTGCCATCTTCGACAGGGCGAACTATGGCTACACCTTC; D: TRBD1; V: TRBV28; J: TRBJ1-2; size: .
CDR3: CASSGQAPSTDTQYF; DNA: TGTGCCAGTAGCGGACAGGCGCCAAGCACAGATACGCAGTATTTT; D: TRBD1; V: TRBV19; J: TRBJ2-3; size: .
CDR3: CASSALSLSSGNTIYF; DNA: TGTGCCAGCAGCGCCCTTTCTCTTAGCTCTGGAAACACCATATATTTT; D: .; V: TRBV5-6; J: TRBJ1-3; size: .
CDR3: CASSRLGRDNEQFF; DNA: TGTGCCAGCAGCCGGTTAGGCCGGGACAATGAGCAGTTCTTC; D: .; V: TRBV5-6; J: TRBJ2-1; size: .
CDR3: CASSPDRGRNQPQHF; DNA: TGTGCCAGCTCACCAGACAGGGGCCGGAATCAGCCCCAGCATTTT; D: TRBD1; V: TRBV18; J: TRBJ1-5; size: .
CDR3: CASSSTGGTEAFF; DNA: TGCGCCAGCAGCTCCACAGGGGGCACTGAAGCTTTCTTT; D: TRBD1; V: TRBV5-1; J: TRBJ1-1; size: .
CDR3: CASSRTGGTEAFF; DNA: TGTGCCAGCAGTAGGACAGGGGGCACTGAAGCTTTCTTT; D: TRBD1; V: TRBV6-5; J: TRBJ1-1; size: .
CDR3: CASSQEPGQGKDETQYF; DNA: TGTGCCAGCAGCCAAGAACCGGGACAGGGGAAGGATGAGACCCAGTACTTC; D: TRBD1; V: TRBV4-2; J: TRBJ2-5; size: .
CDR3: CAWSYRGGDTQYF; DNA: TGTGCCTGGAGTTACCGGGGGGGAGATACGCAGTATTTT; D: TRBD2; V: TRBV30; J: TRBJ2-3; size: .
CDR3: CASSSIFYEQYF; DNA: TGTGCCAGCAGCTCCATTTTCTACGAGCAGTACTTC; D: .; V: TRBV5-6; J: TRBJ2-7; size: .
CDR3: CASSATGQALSGELFF; DNA: TGTGCCAGTAGTGCAACGGGACAGGCGTTGTCAGGGGAGCTGTTTTTT; D: TRBD1; V: TRBV19; J: TRBJ2-2; size: once
CDR3: CASSFYGTGVNYGYTF; DNA: TGTGCCAGCAGCTTCTACGGGACAGGGGTGAACTATGGCTACACCTTC; D: TRBD1; V: TRBV5-6; J: TRBJ1-2; size: once